The following is a T cell receptor (beta chain) sequence with its context. This sample is part of a study of control samples from healthy donors and cancer patients. Some clones are missing from TCRdb's copy, which holds only in-frame ones; the method was immunoSEQ multiplex PCR. The sample holds some 120,000 clones, 85% to 95% seen once. CDR1 is SGHRS and CDR2 is YFSETQ in the germline V gene. The CDR3 has 15 residues. The V end lost 1 base, the J end lost 3 bases, and 14 bases lay between the germline ends. The clonotype was recovered from an elderly man with head and neck cancer. Sequencing was performed on PBMCs. The chain is built from TRBV5-1 and TRBJ2-7; D is unclear. The CDR3: CASSLTGLPYYEQYF. DNA of the CDR3: TGCGCCAGCAGCTTGACGGGTCTTCCCTACTACGAGCAGTACTTC.